The entry below gives a single T cell receptor (beta chain) sequence along with its context. This clone turned up a few times. Its antigen has not been determined. The sample holds no much larger clone one base away, and base qualities are not on file. TCR CDR3 regions were amplified from genomic DNA by multiplex PCR using the deep immunoSEQ assay. For each cell subset, the extracted genomic DNA was distributed evenly across all wells of several immunoSEQ 96-well plates, and each plate served as one replicate. For sorted subsets, roughly 200 ng of genomic DNA, equivalent to around 30,000 T cell genomes, went into each replicate PCR. The purified libraries were quantified using a Qubit 3.0 fluorometer, sized with a Bioanalyzer 2100, and then quantified again using the KAPA Library Quantification kit. Every immunoSEQ 96-well plate was sequenced on a dedicated single-read 150-cycle Illumina NextSeq 550 flow cell. On the study's bioinformatics: The immunoSEQ output contained only junctional sequences without quality scores, so filtering could not match that applied to full-length reads. To assign V/J genes and CDR3, sequences were annotated against IMGT germline references using PyIR, a Python wrapper for IgBLAST v1.9. Reads were removed for weak V/J assignments (E-value above 1e-6), missing CDR3, stop codons, out-of-frame junctions, or ambiguous translated residues. A V3J clonotype was defined by an identical inferred V gene, J gene, and CDR3 amino acid sequence. Percentage overlap between repertoires was computed as shared unique clonotypes divided by the size of the smaller repertoire. Richness of each repertoire was evaluated using RTK rarefaction, the Chao1 estimator, and Recon v2.1 estimates of unobserved clonotypes. OLGA was used to compute generation probabilities for all TCRbeta clonotypes that the gDNA method yielded from a few donors. The table was pulled from immuneACCESS by TCRdb, which kept in-frame rearrangements only. Such tables lose some clones; where checked, under half of the loss comes from unresolved V genes, and the rest has no known cause. V and J calls and clone size are as listed in that table; D and trimming were resolved from the DNA. A total of 2.3 million or so clones appear in this sample, 90% to 95% of them only once. 0.3% to 0.4% of the sample belongs to the ten largest clones.

The data were obtained in a study of shared clonotypes between healthy human individuals (dated by TCRdb to 2018 to 2021). Study-level background: A couple of women and three men aged 18 to 49 years were included in the cohort. Libraries were prepared and TCR repertoires were sequenced by different laboratories using diverse techniques, in order to increase sequencing depth and limit assay-specific biases. Leukapheresis yielded between about 0.85 and 9.5 billion PBMCs per donor. For each donor, three plates each were used for CD4 naive and CD4 memory, two plates were used for CD8 naive, and one plate was used for CD8 memory. To estimate repertoire size and how much clonotype sharing occurs between individuals, the study deeply sequenced the blood TCR repertoires of about 5 healthy adults. Overall study outcomes, separate from this receptor: Because the study included a small number of donors, the genetic and exposure-history diversity represented was limited. Rarefaction of sorted-subset datasets indicated incomplete sequencing despite the large sequencing depth. Sampling was restricted to blood, and TCR repertoires in tissue are likely to differ from TCR repertoires in blood. Pairwise subsampling led to the expectation that sequencing depth would affect the degree of clonotype sharing among donors. Clonotypes shared by all four sorted-subset donors showed higher generation probabilities than non-shared clonotypes. Naive subsets generally had larger estimated clonotype richness than memory subsets did. Across a handful of donors, roughly 5% of naive CD4, over 3% of naive CD8, 2% to 2.5% of memory CD4, and 0.3% to 0.45% of memory CD8 clonotypes were shared.

Donors were healthy HIV-negative adults with no recently reported acute infections or vaccinations. Every donor was a Caucasian adult residing in Nashville, Tennessee, USA. CD4+ T cells were enriched through magnetic negative selection, after which naive cells were positively selected on CD45RA and the remaining negative fraction served as the memory subset. Blood was obtained by leukapheresis, after which PBMCs were separated by Ficoll-Histopaque density gradient centrifugation and cryopreserved in liquid nitrogen vapor phase. Analytical flow cytometry was used to check the purity and quantity of every magnetically sorted T cell population. Genomic DNA was isolated from each sorted fraction and quantified by UV absorbance on a Nanodrop 2000c. The CDR3 holds 13 amino acids from the cysteine to the phenylalanine. Only the CDR3 region is kept as DNA, spanning 39 bases read in frame from base 1. V and J are truncated by 10 bases and 1 base respectively, leaving an intervening sequence of 13 bases. The germline V gene (reference sequence) yields SEHNR for CDR1 and FQNEAQ for CDR2.

This receptor was taken from a man aged 18 to 30 in good health. Some clones in this sample may be carry-over from other donors' samples. The chain uses TRBV7-9 and TRBJ1-1; TRBD1 is a weak D gene call, 5 bases matching. Sequenced sample: naive CD4+ T cells from PBMCs. Per the publication, the cell subset or site label means: CD45RA+ positively selected. Read as DNA, the sequence is TGTGCCACCTCCGGGGACCAGAACACTGAAGCTTTCTTT. This codes for CATSGDQNTEAFF.